This TCR beta chain was retrieved from a study of shared clonotypes between healthy human individuals. Study-level information: Three CD4 naive, three CD4 memory, two CD8 naive and one CD8 memory plate were used per donor.

Genomic DNA per cell subset filled all wells of several immunoSEQ plates. TCRdb keeps only in-frame clones here, not all; method: immunoSEQ multiplex PCR. The sample has around 2.1 million clones; about 93% are singletons. Germline CDR1 is SNHLY and CDR2 is FYNNEI. Deletions cut 3 bases from V and 0 bases from J, with 5 bases between. This CDR3 comprises 13 residues. On this clone itself: No antigen is known for it.

Naive CD8 cells comprised CD45RO-negative, CCR7-positively selected cells, excluding terminally differentiated effector memory CD45RA+ cells. Study results and caveats: Rarefaction demonstrated incomplete sorted-subset sequencing despite large depth. Clonotypes shared by all four donors outscored non-shared clonotypes in generation probability.

Sequencing input: naive CD8+ T cells from PBMCs. J is TRBJ1-1 and V is TRBV2, with D unclear. The sequence was collected from a man in his late teens or twenties in good health. Some clones in this sample may be carry-over from other donors' samples. The CDR3 reads CASSETLNTEAFF. CDR3 in DNA: TGTGCCAGCAGTGAGACTTTGAACACTGAAGCTTTCTTT. Full variable domain (remainder filled in from reference TRBV2 and TRBJ1-1): EPEVTQTPSHQVTQMGQEVILRCVPISNHLYFYWYRQILGQKVEFLVSFYNNEISEKSEIFDDQFSVERPDGSNFTLKIRSTKLEDSAMYFCASSETLNTEAFFGQGTRLTVV.